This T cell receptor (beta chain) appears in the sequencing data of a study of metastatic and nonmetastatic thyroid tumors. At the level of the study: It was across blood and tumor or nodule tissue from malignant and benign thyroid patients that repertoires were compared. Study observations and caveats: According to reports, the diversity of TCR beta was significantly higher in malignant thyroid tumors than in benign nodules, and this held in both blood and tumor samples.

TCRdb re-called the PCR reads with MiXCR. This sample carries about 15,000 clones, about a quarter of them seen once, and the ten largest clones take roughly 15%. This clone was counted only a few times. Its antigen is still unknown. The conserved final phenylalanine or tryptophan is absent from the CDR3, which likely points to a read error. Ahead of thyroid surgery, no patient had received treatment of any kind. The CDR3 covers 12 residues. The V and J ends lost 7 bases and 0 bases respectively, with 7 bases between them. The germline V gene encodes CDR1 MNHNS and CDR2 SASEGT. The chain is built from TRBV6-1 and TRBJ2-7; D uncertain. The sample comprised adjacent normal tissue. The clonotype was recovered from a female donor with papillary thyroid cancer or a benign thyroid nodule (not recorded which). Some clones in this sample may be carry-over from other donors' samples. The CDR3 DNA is TGTGCCAGCATTGAGTCCTCCTACGAGCAGTACCTC. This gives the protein CASIESSYEQYL.